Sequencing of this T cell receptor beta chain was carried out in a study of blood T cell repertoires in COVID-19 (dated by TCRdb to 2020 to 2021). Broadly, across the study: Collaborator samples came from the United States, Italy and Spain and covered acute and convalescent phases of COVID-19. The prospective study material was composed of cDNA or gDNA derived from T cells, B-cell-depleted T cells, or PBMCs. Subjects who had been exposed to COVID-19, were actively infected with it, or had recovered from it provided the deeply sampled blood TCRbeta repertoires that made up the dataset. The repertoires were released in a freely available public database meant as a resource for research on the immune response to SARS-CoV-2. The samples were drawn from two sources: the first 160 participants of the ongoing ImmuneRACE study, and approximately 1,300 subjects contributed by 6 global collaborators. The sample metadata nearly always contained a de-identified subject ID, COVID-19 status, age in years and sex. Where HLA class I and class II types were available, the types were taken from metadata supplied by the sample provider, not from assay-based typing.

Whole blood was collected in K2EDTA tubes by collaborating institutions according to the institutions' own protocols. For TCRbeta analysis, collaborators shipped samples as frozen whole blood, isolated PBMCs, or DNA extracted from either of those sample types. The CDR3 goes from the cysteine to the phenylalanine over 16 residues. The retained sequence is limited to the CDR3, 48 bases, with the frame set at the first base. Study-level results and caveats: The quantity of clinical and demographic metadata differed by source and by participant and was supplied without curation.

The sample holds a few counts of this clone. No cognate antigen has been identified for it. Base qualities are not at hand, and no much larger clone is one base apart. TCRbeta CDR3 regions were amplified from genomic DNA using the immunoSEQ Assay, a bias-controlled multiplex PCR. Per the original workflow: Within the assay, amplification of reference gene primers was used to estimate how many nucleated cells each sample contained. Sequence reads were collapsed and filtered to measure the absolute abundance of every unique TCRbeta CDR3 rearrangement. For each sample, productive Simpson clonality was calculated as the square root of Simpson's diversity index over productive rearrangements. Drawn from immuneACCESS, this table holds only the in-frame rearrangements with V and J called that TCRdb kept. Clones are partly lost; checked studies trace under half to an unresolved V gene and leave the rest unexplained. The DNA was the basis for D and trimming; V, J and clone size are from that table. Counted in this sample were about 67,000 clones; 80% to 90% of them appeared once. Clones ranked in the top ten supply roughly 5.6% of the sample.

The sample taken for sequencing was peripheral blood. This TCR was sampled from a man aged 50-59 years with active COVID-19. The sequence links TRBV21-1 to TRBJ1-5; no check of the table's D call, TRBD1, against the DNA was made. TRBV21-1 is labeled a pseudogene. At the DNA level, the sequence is TGTGCCAGCAGCATCAACGGGACAAGGAAAGATCAGCCCCAGCATTTT. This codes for CASSINGTRKDQPQHF.